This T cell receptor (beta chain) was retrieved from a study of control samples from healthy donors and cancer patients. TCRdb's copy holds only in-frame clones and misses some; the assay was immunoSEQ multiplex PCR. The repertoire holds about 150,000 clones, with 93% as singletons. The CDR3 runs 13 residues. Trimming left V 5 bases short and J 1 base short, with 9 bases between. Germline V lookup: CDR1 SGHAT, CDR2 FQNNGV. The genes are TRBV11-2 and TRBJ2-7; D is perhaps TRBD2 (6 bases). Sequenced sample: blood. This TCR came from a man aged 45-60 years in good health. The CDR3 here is CASSPGLSYEQYF. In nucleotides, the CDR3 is TGTGCCAGCAGCCCTGGACTATCCTACGAGCAGTACTTC.